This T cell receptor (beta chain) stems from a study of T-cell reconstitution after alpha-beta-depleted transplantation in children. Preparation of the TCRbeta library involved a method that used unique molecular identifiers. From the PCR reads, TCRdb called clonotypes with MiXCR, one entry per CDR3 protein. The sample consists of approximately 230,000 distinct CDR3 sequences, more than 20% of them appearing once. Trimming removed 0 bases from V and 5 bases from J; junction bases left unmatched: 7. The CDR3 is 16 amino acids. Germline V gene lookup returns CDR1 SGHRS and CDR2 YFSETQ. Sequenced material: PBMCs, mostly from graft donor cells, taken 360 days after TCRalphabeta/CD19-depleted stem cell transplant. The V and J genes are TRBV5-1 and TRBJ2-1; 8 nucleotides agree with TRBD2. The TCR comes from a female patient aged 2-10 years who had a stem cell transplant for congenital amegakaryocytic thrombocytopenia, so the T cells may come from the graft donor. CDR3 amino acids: CASSLGGSGNHNEQFF. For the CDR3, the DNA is TGCGCCAGCAGCTTGGGCGGTAGCGGGAATCACAATGAGCAGTTCTTC.